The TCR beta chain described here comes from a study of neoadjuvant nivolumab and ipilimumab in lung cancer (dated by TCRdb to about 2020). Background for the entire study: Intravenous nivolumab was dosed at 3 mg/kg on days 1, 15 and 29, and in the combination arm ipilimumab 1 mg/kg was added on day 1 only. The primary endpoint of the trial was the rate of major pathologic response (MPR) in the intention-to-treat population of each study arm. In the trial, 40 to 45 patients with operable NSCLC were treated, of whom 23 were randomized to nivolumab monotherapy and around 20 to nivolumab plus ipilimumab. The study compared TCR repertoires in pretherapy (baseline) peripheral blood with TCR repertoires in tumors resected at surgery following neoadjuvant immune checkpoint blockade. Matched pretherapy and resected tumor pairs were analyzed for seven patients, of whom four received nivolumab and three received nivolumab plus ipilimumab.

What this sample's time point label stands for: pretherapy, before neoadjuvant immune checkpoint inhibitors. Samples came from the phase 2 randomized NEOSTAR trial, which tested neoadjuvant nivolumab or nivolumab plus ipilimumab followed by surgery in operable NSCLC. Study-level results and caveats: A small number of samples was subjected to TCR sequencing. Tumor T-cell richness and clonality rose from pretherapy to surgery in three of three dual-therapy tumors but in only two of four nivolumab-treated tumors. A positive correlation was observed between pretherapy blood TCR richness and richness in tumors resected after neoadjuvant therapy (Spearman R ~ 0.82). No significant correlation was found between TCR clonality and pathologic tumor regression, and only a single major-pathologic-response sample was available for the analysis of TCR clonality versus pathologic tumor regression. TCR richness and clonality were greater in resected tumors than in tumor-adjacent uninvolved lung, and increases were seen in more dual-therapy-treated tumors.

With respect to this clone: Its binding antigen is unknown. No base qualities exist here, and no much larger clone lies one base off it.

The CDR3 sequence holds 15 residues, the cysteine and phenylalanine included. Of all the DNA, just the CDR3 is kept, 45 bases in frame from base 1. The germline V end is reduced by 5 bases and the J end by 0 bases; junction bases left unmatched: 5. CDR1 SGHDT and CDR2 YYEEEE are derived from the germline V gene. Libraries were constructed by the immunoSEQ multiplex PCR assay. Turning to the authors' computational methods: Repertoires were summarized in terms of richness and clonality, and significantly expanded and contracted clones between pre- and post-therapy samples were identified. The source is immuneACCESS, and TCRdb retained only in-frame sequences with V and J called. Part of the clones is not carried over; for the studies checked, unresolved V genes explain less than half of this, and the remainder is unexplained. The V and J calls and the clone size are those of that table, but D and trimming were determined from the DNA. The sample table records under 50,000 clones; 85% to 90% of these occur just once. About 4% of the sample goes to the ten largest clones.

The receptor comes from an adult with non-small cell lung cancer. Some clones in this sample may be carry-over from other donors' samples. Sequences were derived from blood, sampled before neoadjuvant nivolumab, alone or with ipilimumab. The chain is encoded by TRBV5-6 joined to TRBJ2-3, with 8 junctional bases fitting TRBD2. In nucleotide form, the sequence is TGTGCCAGCAGACGGACTAGCTCAAGCACAGATACGCAGTATTTT. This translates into CASRRTSSSTDTQYF.